Listed below are T cell receptor beta chains from one sample, sequenced in a study of blood T cells in healthy people across ages. TCRdb passed the 5' RACE reads through MiXCR, listing each CDR3 protein once. The table records 1.8 million or so distinct CDR3 sequences, roughly two fifths of them present only once. Specimen: blood. The receptors were sampled from a human donor in good health. The CDR3 runs from the conserved cysteine through the conserved F or W. Each record gives: clone size, V gene, D gene, J gene, CDR3 DNA, CDR3 protein. The D gene is left open where the match is weak. Clone size is not always given. Where it is, it says once, few, many or a class for expanded clones.

few	TRBV2	-	TRBJ2-3	TGTGCCAGCAGCGCCCTTCCGGGAACAGATACGCAGTATTTT	CASSALPGTDTQYF
-	TRBV2	TRBD1	TRBJ2-7	TGTGCCAGCAAGGGACAGGACTATCCCTACGAGCAGTACTTC	CASKGQDYPYEQYF
-	TRBV7-2	TRBD1	TRBJ1-2	TGTGCCAGCAGCTTAGCCGGGACAGGGGAGGACTATGGCTACACCTTC	CASSLAGTGEDYGYTF
few	TRBV7-2	-	TRBJ2-4	TGTGCCAGCAGCTTAGGTTACAGGGAGATCCTAGGTGAGCAGTACTTC	CASSLGYREILGEQYF
-	TRBV2	TRBD1	TRBJ1-2	TGTGCCAGCAGTTTCCTAGACAGGGGGCGGAGTGGCTACACCTTC	CASSFLDRGRSGYTF
-	TRBV20-1	TRBD2	TRBJ2-7	TGCAGTGCTAGAGATTTCAGGCGTGGACTAGCCTACGAGCAGTACTTC	CSARDFRRGLAYEQYF
-	TRBV29-1	TRBD1	TRBJ1-1	TGCAGCGCGGGGACAGGGATGCTTTCCACTGAAGCTTTCTTT	CSAGTGMLSTEAFF
few	TRBV14	-	TRBJ2-6	TGTGCCAGCAGCCACCGGAGCGTCCTGACTTTC	CASSHRSVLTF
-	TRBV3-1	TRBD1	TRBJ1-2	TGTGCCAGCAGCCCAACAGAGACAGGGTTCGGCTACACCTTC	CASSPTETGFGYTF
-	TRBV6-6	TRBD1	TRBJ2-5	TGTGCCAGTTCCCTCTGGGGGCAGGGGGTGCGGGAGACCCAGTACTTC	CASSLWGQGVRETQYF
-	TRBV20-1	-	TRBJ1-5	TGCGGTGCCATCTTCACGGGGTGGAATCAGCCCCAGCATTTT	CGAIFTGWNQPQHF
few	TRBV5-1	TRBD1	TRBJ1-2	TGCGTCAGCAGCTACCGGGACAGGCCTATCTATGGCTACACCTTC	CVSSYRDRPIYGYTF
-	TRBV4-2	-	TRBJ2-5	TGTGCCAGCAGCCAAGGCCGAGGGGTAAAAGAGACCCAGTACTTC	CASSQGRGVKETQYF
-	TRBV7-2	TRBD1	TRBJ2-7	TGTGCCAGCAGCCCCACGACAGGGGTGATCTACGAGCAGTACTTC	CASSPTTGVIYEQYF
many	TRBV10-3	-	TRBJ2-7	TGTGCCATCAGTGAGTCAAGGGTTTCCTACGAGCAGTACTTC	CAISESRVSYEQYF
many	TRBV29-1	-	TRBJ2-7	TGCAGCGTTGAGACAGGAGAAACCTACGAGCAGTACTTC	CSVETGETYEQYF
-	TRBV7-9	-	TRBJ2-5	TGTGCCAGCAGCCCCCGTCGGGCTAGACGTGAGACCCAGTACTTC	CASSPRRARRETQYF
-	TRBV9	TRBD2	TRBJ2-3	TGTGCCAGCAGCGTTGTAGCGGGGGGGCCCACAGGTACGCAGTATTTT	CASSVVAGGPTGTQYF
-	TRBV7-3	-	TRBJ1-2	TGTGCCAGCAGCTCCGCCGACAAGCTTGGTGATGGCTACACCTTC	CASSSADKLGDGYTF
-	TRBV4-3	-	TRBJ1-2	TGCGCCAGCAGCCCCACGAGGGGGGCACTCTATGGCTACACCTTC	CASSPTRGALYGYTF
-	TRBV7-9	TRBD1	TRBJ1-1	TGTGCCAGCAGCTTAGGACAGGGTTGGGTGGCAGCTTTCTTT	CASSLGQGWVAAFF
-	TRBV20-1	-	TRBJ2-7	TGCAGTGCTAGGAGGAAAGGCGACTCCCTCTACGAGCAGTACTTC	CSARRKGDSLYEQYF
-	TRBV4-1	TRBD2	TRBJ2-1	TGCGCCAGCAGCCCCTACGTCACTAGCGGTTACAATGAGCAGTTCTTC	CASSPYVTSGYNEQFF
-	TRBV27	TRBD2	TRBJ2-7	TGTGCCAGCAGTTTAGTAGCGGGTGACTCTTCTTACGAGCAGTACTTC	CASSLVAGDSSYEQYF
-	TRBV15	-	TRBJ2-1	TGTGCCACCAGCATAGACAGCAGGGCTGAGCAGTTCTTC	CATSIDSRAEQFF
few	TRBV4-3	TRBD1	TRBJ2-1	TGCGCCAGCAGTCGACAGGGGGTGAATGAGCAGTTCTTC	CASSRQGVNEQFF
-	TRBV7-2	-	TRBJ2-5	TGTGCCAGCAGCTTAGGGGGGGAGCCTGTCCAGTACTTC	CASSLGGEPVQYF
few	TRBV4-1	-	TRBJ2-3	TGCGCCAGCAGCCAGAGGTTCACAGATACGCAGTATTTT	CASSQRFTDTQYF
-	TRBV15	-	TRBJ1-1	TGTGCCACCAGCAGAGAGATCGGCAGGACTGAAGCTTTCTTT	CATSREIGRTEAFF
-	TRBV20-1	-	TRBJ1-6	TGCAGTGCTAGACAGGGATTTGATTCACCCCTCCACTTT	CSARQGFDSPLHF
once	TRBV28	-	TRBJ1-1	TGTGCCAGCAGTTCCGGACTAGGGGACACTGAAGCTTTCTTT	CASSSGLGDTEAFF
-	TRBV2	-	TRBJ1-1	TGTGCCAGCAGTAAGGGCACGATGGGCACTGAAGCTTTCTTT	CASSKGTMGTEAFF
-	TRBV13	TRBD2	TRBJ2-3	TGTGCCAGCAGCTTCTGGACTAGCGGGGGTTCAGATACGCAGTATTTT	CASSFWTSGGSDTQYF
-	TRBV29-1	-	TRBJ1-4	TGCAGCTCCCGAATCGGCGAAAAACTGTTTTTT	CSSRIGEKLFF
-	TRBV7-9	-	TRBJ1-3	TGTGCCAGCGGCTGGGGCAGGGATGTATTGATCGGGGGAAACACCATATATTTT	CASGWGRDVLIGGNTIYF
-	TRBV7-6	-	TRBJ2-6	TGTGCCAGCAGCACCACTAGGGGTGGGGCCAACGTCCTGACTTTC	CASSTTRGGANVLTF
-	TRBV6-2/TRBV6-3	-	TRBJ2-5	TGTGCCTGCAGCCGGCTGTACCAAGAGACCCAGTACTTC	CACSRLYQETQYF
-	TRBV27	-	TRBJ2-4	TGTGCCAGCAGTCCACCCGGATCGATTCAAGAGACCCGGTACTTC	CASSPPGSIQETRYF
few	TRBV12-3/TRBV12-4	-	TRBJ1-1	TGTGCCAGCAGTTTAGAGAGTAGAGTTCTTACTGAAGCTTTCTTT	CASSLESRVLTEAFF
many	TRBV20-1	-	TRBJ2-5	TGCAGTGCTATACAACCTCGACGGGGGCCCCAAGAGACCCAGTACTTC	CSAIQPRRGPQETQYF
-	TRBV6-6	-	TRBJ1-6	TGTGCCAGCCAACCCCCGGGATTCAATTCACCCCTCCACTTT	CASQPPGFNSPLHF
few	TRBV12-3/TRBV12-4	-	TRBJ1-1	TGTGCCAGCAGGACGCTAAGGGGTACGAACACTGAAGCTTTCTTT	CASRTLRGTNTEAFF